Below are 18 T cell receptor beta chains sequenced from a single sample in a study of cytomegalovirus exposure and HLA in healthy donors. PCR used 60 Vbeta primers and 13 Jbeta primers. Assay: immunoSEQ multiplex PCR; the TCRdb copy retains only in-frame clones and omits some. The sample holds roughly 23,000 clones, around 77% seen once. Material for sequencing was PBMCs. These receptors were obtained from a man aged 55 to 70 in good health and CMV-seronegative.

The CDR3 region is CAVKSVGDKQETQYF. The CDR3, as DNA: TGTGCCGTCAAAAGCGTGGGAGACAAACAAGAGACCCAGTACTTC. The J gene is TRBJ2-5, the V gene TRBV7-2, with D perhaps TRBD2 (5 bases). The V end lost 11 bases, the J end lost 2 bases, and 21 bases lay between the germline ends. The CDR3 sequence is 15 residues long. CDR1 and CDR2 (germline): SGHTA, FQGNSA.

This clone was found a few times. This CDR3 reads CASSDGGAPYEQYF. CDR3 nucleotides: TGTGCCAGCAGTGATGGGGGGGCCCCCTACGAGCAGTACTTC. V and J are TRBV2 and TRBJ2-5, with D perhaps TRBD2 (7 bases). The closer fit of TRBJ2-7 to the DNA end suggests the J call may be wrong. The CDR3 length is 14 residues. Per the germline V gene, CDR1 is SNHLY and CDR2 is FYNNEI.

CDR3 sequence (DNA): TGTGCCAGCAGCTTAACTCCCGGGGTTGGGGCCAACGTCCTGACTTTC. Protein sequence: CASSLTPGVGANVLTF. V gene TRBV7-3 combines with J gene TRBJ2-6; the D gene is possibly TRBD2 (5 bases). The CDR3 has 16 residues. V lost 0 bases, J lost 3 bases, and 9 bases lay in between. From germline, CDR1 is SGHTA and CDR2 FQGTGA. Full variable domain (rest looked up from reference TRBV7-3 and TRBJ2-6): GAGVSQTPSNKVTEKGKYVELRCDPISGHTALYWYRQSLGQGPEFLIYFQGTGAADDSGLPNDRFFAVRPEGSVSTLKIQRTERGDSAVYLCASSLTPGVGANVLTFGAGSRLTVL.

V is TRBV6-5 and J is TRBJ1-2; tentatively, D is TRBD1 (6 bases). V gave up 2 bases and J gave up 3 bases, with 16 bases separating them. CDR1 is MNHEY and CDR2 is SVGAGI in the germline V gene. This CDR3 comprises 16 residues. DNA of the CDR3: TGTGCCAGCAGTTACCTCAGTGCGGCAGGGGACTATGGCTACACCTTC. Protein sequence: CASSYLSAAGDYGYTF.

Relative to its sample, this clone is large (0.1 to 1%). The chain is built from TRBV5-8 and TRBJ2-7; 8 nucleotides match TRBD1. J gave up 2 bases and V 7 bases, and 2 bases lay outside the gene matches. CDR1 and CDR2 (germline): SGHTS, YDEGEE. The CDR3 sequence is 12 residues long. CDR3 amino acids: CASLGQAYEQYF. CDR3 bases: TGTGCCAGCCTGGGACAGGCCTACGAGCAGTACTTC.

The sample holds a few counts of this clone. V gene TRBV7-9 combines with J gene TRBJ2-7; D might be TRBD2 (6 bases). The V and J ends lost 5 bases and 0 bases respectively, with 17 bases between them. CDR3 length: 16 amino acids. Germline V gene lookup returns CDR1 SEHNR and CDR2 FQNEAQ (reference sequence). In nucleotides, the CDR3 is TGTGCCAGCAGCCACTCCGGGACGGGACTCTCCTACGAGCAGTACTTC. Residues: CASSHSGTGLSYEQYF.

The J gene is TRBJ1-1, the V gene TRBV7-9; possible D gene TRBD1, 5 bases. This CDR3 is 13 amino acids long. V was pared by 6 bases and J by 8 bases, with 16 bases between. Per the germline V gene, CDR1 is SEHNR and CDR2 is FQNEAQ (reference sequence). The CDR3 sequence: CASRGGEFWEAFF. In DNA form, the CDR3 reads TGTGCCAGCAGGGGAGGGGAATTTTGGGAAGCTTTCTTT.

This clone was counted between two and nine times. V usage is TRBV30 and J usage is TRBJ1-5; 7 bases fit TRBD1. Germline V CDR1 and CDR2: GTSNPN, SVGIG (reference sequence). The CDR3 totals 13 residues. V lost 6 bases and J lost 6; bases outside the gene matches: 8. The CDR3 loop reads CACNRGFGQPQHF. CDR3 sequence (DNA): TGTGCCTGCAACAGGGGTTTCGGTCAGCCCCAGCATTTT. The full variable domain, completed using reference TRBV30 and TRBJ1-5, is SQTIHQWPATLVQPVGSPLSLECTVEGTSNPNLYWYRQAAGRGLQLLFYSVGIGQISSEVPQNLSASRPQDRQFILSSKKLLLSDSGFYLCACNRGFGQPQHFGDGTRLSIL.

V gene TRBV11-2 combines with J gene TRBJ2-2; D is unresolved. The CDR3 runs to 14 residues. The germline V and J ends were trimmed by 5 bases and 5 bases, with 12 bases remaining between them. The germline CDR1 and CDR2 sequences are SGHAT and FQNNGV. The CDR3 reads CASSPKPYTGELFF. Here the CDR3 DNA reads TGTGCCAGCAGCCCCAAACCCTATACCGGGGAGCTGTTTTTT.

The chain uses TRBV11-3 and TRBJ2-2, with D possibly TRBD1 on 6 matching bases. The CDR3 sequence is 14 residues long. V was trimmed by 5 bases and J by 6 bases, leaving 13 bases between them. Germline V CDR1 and CDR2: SGHNT, YENEEA. The CDR3 is CASSAWTAAGELFF. The DNA of the CDR3 is TGTGCCAGCAGCGCATGGACAGCGGCCGGGGAGCTGTTTTTT.

The genes are TRBV7-9 and TRBJ2-6; no clear D gene. V lost 5 bases and J 1 base, leaving 9 bases between the germline ends. CDR1 SEHNR and CDR2 FQNEAQ come from the germline V gene (reference sequence). The CDR3 loop spans 15 amino acids. This CDR3 reads CASSASESGANVLTF. As DNA, the CDR3 is TGTGCCAGCAGCGCATCGGAGTCTGGGGCCAACGTCCTGACTTTC.

This clone was detected once. Germline is not matched at one junction end, which may reflect a read error. The CDR3 protein is CSSSLRAGQYF. DNA for the CDR3: TGTTCCAGCAGCTTACGAGCGGGGCAGTACTTC. The chain carries TRBV7-9 and TRBJ2-7, with a tentative D call TRBD2 (6 bases). Germline CDR1 reads SEHNR; CDR2 reads FQNEAQ (reference sequence). The CDR3 is 11 residues long.

The chain uses TRBV4-1 and TRBJ2-2; 11 nucleotides match TRBD2. In germline, CDR1 is MGHRA, CDR2 YSYEKL. V shed 1 base and J 3 bases; nucleotides not matched to a gene: 4. The CDR3 has 17 residues. CDR3 DNA: TGCGCCAGCAGCCAAGCTATGGGACTAGCGGACACCGGGGAGCTGTTTTTT. Encoded protein: CASSQAMGLADTGELFF.

Here the CDR3 reads CASSFWGDSQEQYF. The CDR3 nucleotides are TGTGCCAGCAGTTTCTGGGGGGACAGTCAGGAGCAGTACTTC. The genes are TRBV28 and TRBJ2-7; possible D gene TRBD1, 7 bases. The CDR3 is 14 amino acids. Germline loops: CDR1 MDHEN, CDR2 SYDVKM. The germline V and J ends were trimmed by 3 bases and 7 bases, with 16 bases remaining between them.

The chain is built from TRBV21-1 and TRBJ2-1; the DNA was not used to check the table's D call, TRBD2. TRBV21-1 counts as a pseudogene. CDR3 length: 15 residues. CDR3 amino acids: CASSKVTSGSNEQFF. CDR3 bases: TGTGCCAGCAGCAAAGTAACTAGCGGGAGTAATGAGCAGTTCTTC.

The chain combines TRBV7-2 with TRBJ1-1; D call uncertain. The CDR3 runs 13 residues. With 1 base removed from V and 6 bases from J, the gap between germline ends came to 9 bases. Germline V lookup: CDR1 SGHTA, CDR2 FQGNSA. The CDR3 region has the DNA TGTGCCAGCAGCTTAGGAGGGATCGCTGAAGCTTTCTTT. It translates to CASSLGGIAEAFF. Complete variable domain (other parts from reference TRBV7-2 and TRBJ1-1): GAGVSQSPSNKVTEKGKDVELRCDPISGHTALYWYRQSLGQGLEFLIYFQGNSAPDKSGLPSDRFSAERTGGSVSTLTIQRTQQEDSAVYLCASSLGGIAEAFFGQGTRLTVV.

V gene TRBV13 combines with J gene TRBJ1-3, with TRBD1 matching 7 bases. The CDR3 extends over 13 amino acids. J was trimmed by 8 bases and V by 3 bases; bases with no gene match: 4. Germline V gene sequence: CDR1 PRHDT, CDR2 FYEKMQ (reference sequence). Here the CDR3 DNA reads TGTGCCAGCAGCTTGCGACAGGGAGACACCATATATTTT. Translated, it gives CASSLRQGDTIYF.

The J gene is TRBJ2-1, the V gene TRBV11-1, with 8 bases fitting TRBD1. Per germline, CDR1 SGHAT and CDR2 FQDESV (reference sequence). V was pared by 3 bases and J by 7 bases, with 11 bases of the junction left unmatched. The CDR3 extends over 16 amino acids. Written as DNA, the CDR3 is TGTGCCAGCAGCTTTAGGGGTGGCAGGGGGCTGAATGAGCAGTTCTTC. Its protein is CASSFRGGRGLNEQFF.